Listed here are 26 T cell receptor beta chains from one sample, sequenced in a study of cytomegalovirus exposure and HLA in healthy donors. The PCR contained 60 Vbeta and 13 Jbeta primers. The table came from immunoSEQ multiplex PCR; TCRdb's copy has only in-frame clones and leaves some out. The sample records fewer than 250,000 clones, 82% being singletons. What was sequenced was PBMCs. Receptors were obtained from a man aged 35-49 years in good health and CMV-seropositive.

This clone showed up just a few times. This chain connects TRBV6-1 to TRBJ2-3; D call uncertain. Trimming removed 2 bases at V and 2 bases at J, with 8 bases between. This CDR3 has 14 residues. Germline V gene data show CDR1 as MNHNS and CDR2 as SASEGT. The CDR3 DNA sequence: TGTGCCAGCAGTGAAACCCAGGCCACAGATACGCAGTATTTT. Translated, it gives CASSETQATDTQYF.

The chain has TRBV7-6 and TRBJ2-2; the D gene is possibly TRBD2 (6 bases). V lost 3 bases and J 1 base, leaving 15 bases between the germline ends. CDR1 is SGHVS and CDR2 is FNYEAQ in the germline V gene. The CDR3 runs 17 residues. CDR3 bases: TGTGCCAGCAGCTTTAGTGGCGGGATGGGGAACACCGGGGAGCTGTTTTTT. As protein: CASSFSGGMGNTGELFF.

Only a few counts were recorded for this clone. The chain links TRBV11-3 to TRBJ1-2; D is possibly TRBD1 (5 bases). Germline V lookup: CDR1 SGHNT, CDR2 YENEEA. V gave up 0 bases and J gave up 8 bases, with 10 bases separating them. The CDR3 spans 13 residues. The CDR3 DNA reads TGTGCCAGCAGCTTAGACAGGGTCGGAGGCTACACCTTC. Its translation: CASSLDRVGGYTF.

This chain joins TRBV10-3 and TRBJ2-7, with D possibly being TRBD2 (5 bases). V was pared by 6 bases and J by 0 bases, with 18 bases between. The CDR3 runs to 16 residues. Germline assignment: CDR1 ENHRY and CDR2 SYGVKD. The CDR3 reads CAIRKDRTEPSYEQYF. The CDR3 DNA sequence: TGTGCCATCAGGAAGGACCGGACTGAACCCTCCTACGAGCAGTACTTC.

The V and J genes are TRBV6-5 and TRBJ1-1; tentative D call: TRBD1 (5 bases). In germline, CDR1 is MNHEY, CDR2 SVGAGI. This CDR3 spans 14 amino acids. Trimming shortened V by 0 bases and J by 6 bases, and 11 bases separated the two germline ends. CDR3 region: CASSYSRGKSEAFF. Written as DNA, the CDR3 is TGTGCCAGCAGTTACTCACGGGGGAAATCTGAAGCTTTCTTT.

The table lists this clone with a few counts. The rearrangement links TRBV2 to TRBJ1-3, with D maybe TRBD1 (6 bases). The V end was cut by 5 bases, the J end by 0 bases, with 14 bases between. Germline V CDR1 and CDR2: SNHLY, FYNNEI. This CDR3 contains 16 residues. The CDR3, as DNA: TGTGCCAGCAGTATCCAGGGACACCTCTCTGGAAACACCATATATTTT. Its translation: CASSIQGHLSGNTIYF.

This clone showed up just a few times. The rearrangement uses TRBV18 and TRBJ2-3; D gene ambiguous. V was pared by 6 bases and J by 3 bases, with 13 bases between. The germline CDR1 and CDR2 sequences are KGHSH and LQKENI. This CDR3 is built from 14 residues. The CDR3 sequence is CASSPQDRTDTQYF. CDR3 DNA: TGTGCCAGCTCCCCCCAGGATAGGACAGATACGCAGTATTTT. Looking up the rest from reference TRBV18 and TRBJ2-3 gives the full variable domain: NAGVMQNPRHLVRRRGQEARLRCSPMKGHSHVYWYRQLPEEGLKFMVYLQKENIIDESGMPKERFSAEFPKEGPSILRIQQVVRGDSAAYFCASSPQDRTDTQYFGPGTRLTVL.

Note on this clone: At one of its ends the junction is not consistent with the germline gene, which may arise from a read error. The chain's CDR3 is CASSQDVGDSIDTQYF. The CDR3 coding sequence is TGTGCCAGCAGCCAAGATGTGGGGGACAGCATAGATACGCAGTATTTT. V usage is TRBV4-2 and J usage is TRBJ2-3; 7 bases are shared with TRBD1. Germline CDR1 is LGHNA and CDR2 is YNFKEQ. This CDR3 has 16 residues.

This clone showed up just a few times. The chain couples TRBV29-1 to TRBJ2-2, with 7 bases aligning to TRBD2. CDR3 length: 12 amino acids. J was trimmed by 5 bases and V by 6 bases; bases with no gene match: 3. The V gene's germline CDR1 is SQVTM and CDR2 ANQGSEA. Written as DNA, the CDR3 is TGCAGCGTCCGACTAGCAACCGGGGAGCTGTTTTTT. Translation: CSVRLATGELFF.

The chain has TRBV27 and TRBJ2-2; D is perhaps TRBD1 (5 bases). The CDR3 spans 15 residues. Germline loops: CDR1 MNHEY, CDR2 SMNVEV (reference sequence). Trimming stripped 2 bases from V and 6 bases from J, with 13 bases between. CDR3 in amino acids: CASSLKQGLPGELFF. The CDR3 bases are TGTGCCAGCAGTTTAAAGCAGGGTCTTCCCGGGGAGCTGTTTTTT.

The chain joins TRBV9 to TRBJ1-1; possible D gene TRBD1, 5 bases. The length of the CDR3 is 15 residues. Trimming cost V 0 bases and J 5 bases, with 14 bases left between them. Germline V lookup: CDR1 SGDLS, CDR2 YYNGEE. The CDR3 region has the DNA TGTGCCAGCAGCGTAGATGGGGGAGGGTTGACTGAAGCTTTCTTT. Translation gives CASSVDGGGLTEAFF.

This chain links TRBV13 with TRBJ2-1, with 9 bases fitting TRBD2. With V trimmed by 2 bases and J by 0 bases, 8 bases remained unmatched. Germline V lookup: CDR1 PRHDT, CDR2 FYEKMQ (reference sequence). This CDR3 is 18 amino acids long. The CDR3 DNA reads as TGTGCCAGCAGCTTAAGTAGACTAGCGGCTAACTCCTACAATGAGCAGTTCTTC. This gives the protein CASSLSRLAANSYNEQFF.

V usage is TRBV9 and J usage is TRBJ1-5; 7 bases match TRBD1. The CDR3 has 17 amino acids. CDR1 is SGDLS and CDR2 is YYNGEE in the germline V gene. J gave up 5 bases and V 3 bases, and 14 bases lay outside the gene matches. This chain's CDR3 is CASSAATGPTSDQPQHF. CDR3 nucleotide sequence: TGTGCCAGCAGCGCGGCGACAGGGCCGACGTCCGATCAGCCCCAGCATTTT.

The rearrangement uses TRBV5-1 and TRBJ2-7; D gene unclear. V lost 4 bases, J lost 6 bases, and 17 bases lay in between. Germline CDR1 is SGHRS and CDR2 is YFSETQ. This CDR3 has 14 amino acids. Here the CDR3 DNA reads TGCGCCAGCAGCCCTACTACGTCCTGGCGCGAGCAGTACTTC. It specifies CASSPTTSWREQYF.

CDR3 sequence reads: CASSLGYGGDKISYEQYF. As DNA, the CDR3 is TGTGCCAGCAGCTTAGGTTACGGGGGGGACAAAATTTCCTACGAGCAGTACTTC. V usage is TRBV7-9 and J usage is TRBJ2-7; TRBD2 aligns across 8 bases. The CDR3 sequence is 18 residues long. Germline loops: CDR1 SEHNR, CDR2 FQNEAQ (reference sequence). J was trimmed by 1 base and V by 1 base; bases with no gene match: 12.

The chain uses TRBV6-5 and TRBJ2-5; TRBD2 matches at 13 bases. V was clipped by 6 bases and J by 0 bases; unmatched bases: 1. The CDR3 is made up of 15 amino acids. In germline, CDR1 is MNHEY, CDR2 SVGAGI. In DNA form, the CDR3 reads TGTGCCAGCAGCGGACTAGCGGGGGACCAAGAGACCCAGTACTTC. Amino acid sequence: CASSGLAGDQETQYF.

The V and J genes are TRBV28 and TRBJ1-5, with a weak D call TRBD1 (5 bases). Trimming took 4 bases from V and 7 from J, leaving 20 bases between them. This CDR3 is 16 amino acids long. Germline V gene sequence: CDR1 MDHEN, CDR2 SYDVKM. CDR3 bases: TGTGCCAGCAGTTCCCCCCGGGGGAGGGGCGGCCAGCCCCAGCATTTT. Protein product: CASSSPRGRGGQPQHF.

The gene calls are TRBV4-1 and TRBJ1-1, with D hard to call. This CDR3 is 15 amino acids long. In germline, CDR1 is MGHRA, CDR2 YSYEKL. The V end was cut by 2 bases, the J end by 5 bases, with 15 bases between. CDR3 loop: CASSQSASVRTEAFF. CDR3 nucleotides: TGCGCCAGCAGCCAAAGTGCCAGCGTGAGGACTGAAGCTTTCTTT.

Comment on this clone: This specimen includes other DNA sequences encoding the same CDR3. The chain recombines TRBV7-6 with TRBJ2-7; 7 bases align to TRBD2. The CDR3 sequence is 15 residues long. Germline V gene data show CDR1 as SGHVS and CDR2 as FNYEAQ. J gave up 0 bases and V 0 bases, and 2 bases lay outside the gene matches. The CDR3 spells CASSLAAGSSYEQYF. CDR3 nucleotides: TGTGCCAGCAGCTTAGCAGCGGGGTCCTCCTACGAGCAGTACTTC.

V gene TRBV19 combines with J gene TRBJ2-1; D not certain. Germline V gene lookup returns CDR1 LNHDA and CDR2 SQIVND (reference sequence). Deletions cut 3 bases from V and 8 bases from J, with 11 bases between. The CDR3 is 13 residues long. The CDR3 coding sequence is TGTGCCAGTAGTATTCGCCGCGCCGATGAGCAGTTCTTC. This translates into CASSIRRADEQFF.

The chain has TRBV7-9 and TRBJ1-2, with D perhaps matching TRBD1 (5 bases). The germline gives CDR1 SEHNR, CDR2 FQNEAQ (reference sequence). This CDR3 contains 15 residues. V lost 5 bases, J lost 8 bases, and 21 bases lay in between. The chain's CDR3 is CASSTKSDRPLGYTF. CDR3 nucleotides: TGTGCCAGCAGCACCAAGTCCGACAGACCGTTGGGCTACACCTTC.

The table lists this clone with a count of one. The chain links TRBV12-5 to TRBJ1-1, with D tentatively TRBD1 (5 bases). Trimming took off 7 bases at V and 3 bases at J, with 6 bases between the two ends. Germline V gives CDR1 LGHNT, CDR2 FRNRAP. The CDR3 contains 11 residues. The CDR3 DNA is TGTGCTAGTGCCAGGGACACTGAAGCTTTCTTT. This sequence encodes CASARDTEAFF.

This clone was counted once. The chain carries TRBV19 and TRBJ2-3; TRBD1 might be the D (6 bases). The CDR3 spans 12 residues. CDR1 and CDR2 (germline): LNHDA, SQIVND (reference sequence). V gave up 4 bases and J gave up 12 bases, with 14 bases separating them. CDR3 sequence: CASSTLTGSQYF. CDR3 DNA sequence: TGTGCCAGTAGTACCCTGACAGGTTCACAGTATTTT.

J is TRBJ2-5 and V is TRBV4-2, with 9 bases aligning to TRBD2. Germline V gene lookup returns CDR1 LGHNA and CDR2 YNFKEQ. The CDR3 loop spans 15 amino acids. Trimming removed 1 base from V and 2 bases from J; junction bases left unmatched: 2. In DNA, the CDR3 is TGTGCCAGCAGCCAAGGACTAGCGGAACAAGAGACCCAGTACTTC. Translated, it gives CASSQGLAEQETQYF.

The gene calls are TRBV15 and TRBJ2-3; 8 positions agree with TRBD2. V was clipped by 4 bases and J by 7 bases; unmatched bases: 10. The length of the CDR3 is 15 residues. CDR1 LNHNV and CDR2 YYDKDF come from the germline V gene (reference sequence). This CDR3 reads CATSTAGTRGNTQYF. As DNA, the CDR3 is TGTGCCACCAGCACCGCAGGGACTAGAGGGAATACGCAGTATTTT. The full variable domain, with the rest looked up from reference TRBV15 and TRBJ2-3, is DAMVIQNPRYQVTQFGKPVTLSCSQTLNHNVMYWYQQKSSQAPKLLFHYYDKDFNNEADTPDNFQSRRPNTSFCFLDIRSPGLGDTAMYLCATSTAGTRGNTQYFGPGTRLTVL.

This clone was observed once. This CDR3 reads CAWSLSRTGSNQPQHF. CDR3 in DNA: TGTGCCTGGAGCCTCTCCCGGACAGGGTCGAATCAGCCCCAGCATTTT. The chain uses TRBV30 and TRBJ1-5; 8 positions agree with TRBD1. V shed 3 bases, J shed 4 bases, and the junction held 11 bases outside the gene matches. The CDR3 extends over 16 amino acids. Germline V gives CDR1 GTSNPN, CDR2 SVGIG (reference sequence). Variable domain in full (rest from reference TRBV30 and TRBJ1-5): SQTIHQWPATLVQPVGSPLSLECTVEGTSNPNLYWYRQAAGRGLQLLFYSVGIGQISSEVPQNLSASRPQDRQFILSSKKLLLSDSGFYLCAWSLSRTGSNQPQHFGDGTRLSIL.